These 9 T cell receptor beta chains came from one sample sequenced in a study of T-cell memory formation after mild COVID-19. TCRdb re-called the 5' RACE reads through MiXCR, storing one row per CDR3 protein. The sample has 100,000 or so distinct CDR3 sequences; 11% are singletons. Sequences were obtained from PBMCs or a T cell subset sorted from them (not recorded which). The receptors here all came from a man aged 18 to 29 who had mild COVID-19 (a few samples of this study predate the infection). Cell type and time point are not known.

This clonotype appeared many times. This chain connects TRBV6-2 or TRBV6-3 to TRBJ1-5, with TRBD1 matching 7 bases. This CDR3 contains 14 residues. The ends lost 9 bases at V and 6 bases at J; junction bases unmatched: 11. Germline values: CDR1 MNHEY, CDR2 SVGEGT. The CDR3 spells CASQGAGGIQPQHF. Here the CDR3 DNA reads TGTGCCAGTCAAGGGGCAGGGGGAATTCAGCCCCAGCATTTT.

The chain employs TRBV5-1 and TRBJ2-7; TRBD1 matches 8 bases. The V gene's germline CDR1 is SGHRS and CDR2 YFSETQ. The CDR3 covers 16 residues. The junction had 11 bases not matched to a gene; V was cut back by 4 bases and J by 2 bases. The CDR3 is CASSTGRGPDAYEQYF. The CDR3 DNA is TGCGCCAGCAGCACTGGCAGGGGGCCAGATGCCTACGAGCAGTACTTC.

This clonotype has a count of ten or more. The V and J genes are TRBV4-1 and TRBJ2-1; 8 bases fit TRBD2. CDR1 is MGHRA, CDR2 YSYEKL, per germline. The CDR3 runs 14 residues. The trim removed 3 bases at V and 8 bases at J, leaving 6 bases unmatched. Here the CDR3 DNA reads TGCGCCAGCAGCCAGATAGATAGCGGGGATGAGCAGTTCTTC. Encoded protein: CASSQIDSGDEQFF.

The sample holds a few counts of this clonotype. This rearrangement joins TRBV27 to TRBJ1-1, with TRBD1 matching 9 bases. The ends lost 5 bases at V and 3 bases at J; junction bases unmatched: 4. The germline CDR1 and CDR2 sequences are MNHEY and SMNVEV (reference sequence). This CDR3 region has 14 residues. The CDR3 loop is CASSLWTGDTEAFF. The CDR3 DNA reads as TGTGCCAGCAGTCTGTGGACAGGGGACACTGAAGCTTTCTTT.

The chain has TRBV6-5 and TRBJ2-1; D is unresolved. CDR1 and CDR2 (germline): MNHEY, SVGAGI. V was trimmed by 2 bases and J by 9 bases, leaving 8 bases between them. The length of the CDR3 is 12 residues. The CDR3 region is CASSYPIGEQFF. The CDR3 nucleotides are TGTGCCAGCAGTTACCCCATCGGTGAGCAGTTCTTC.

This chain joins TRBV27 and TRBJ2-7; D is unclear. The V end was cut by 3 bases, the J end by 0 bases, with 9 bases between. Germline assignment: CDR1 MNHEY and CDR2 SMNVEV (reference sequence). The CDR3 is 14 amino acids. The CDR3 nucleotides are TGTGCCAGCAGTTTCGGGCTCCGCTCCTACGAGCAGTACTTC. Translation gives CASSFGLRSYEQYF.

The rearrangement joins TRBV21-1 to TRBJ2-1; the D call in the table, TRBD1, was not verified against the DNA. TRBV21-1 corresponds to a pseudogene. The CDR3 covers 13 residues. The CDR3 DNA is TGTGCCAGCAGTAAGGAGGAGGCGCCTGAGCAGTTCTTC. Translated: CASSKEEAPEQFF.

J is TRBJ2-3 and V is TRBV11-2; 8 bases map to TRBD2. The germline V gene has CDR1 SGHAT and CDR2 FQNNGV. After removal of 1 base from V and 0 bases from J, the junction contained 9 bases not matched to a gene. The length of the CDR3 is 18 residues. This CDR3 reads CASSLAPTSGESTDTQYF. CDR3 in DNA: TGTGCCAGCAGCTTAGCCCCCACTAGCGGAGAGAGCACAGATACGCAGTATTTT.

The chain uses TRBV7-9 and TRBJ2-4; TRBD2 aligns across 7 bases. Germline trimming cut 1 base from V and 0 bases from J; bases unmatched to any gene: 6. From germline, CDR1 is SEHNR and CDR2 FQNEAQ (reference sequence). The length of the CDR3 is 17 residues. The CDR3 reads CASSLGLGGGAKNIQYF. The CDR3 coding sequence is TGTGCCAGCAGCTTAGGCCTTGGGGGGGGAGCCAAAAACATTCAGTACTTC.